The present T cell receptor (beta chain) was sequenced within a study of T-cell reconstitution after alpha-beta-depleted transplantation in children. This sample's TCRbeta library carried unique molecular identifier barcodes. TCRdb redid the calling of the PCR reads with MiXCR, one entry per CDR3 protein. The table includes 380,000 or so distinct CDR3 sequences, about an eighth detected once. The CDR3 sequence is 14 residues long. V gave up 6 bases and J gave up 7 bases; unmatched junction bases: 9. Germline V gives CDR1 MNHNS, CDR2 SASEGT. Sequencing used PBMCs, obtained from the stem cell graft. This receptor was identified in a human donor who donated a stem cell graft to a child with Fanconi anemia. V usage is TRBV6-1 and J usage is TRBJ1-2, with 9 positions matching TRBD1. CDR3 bases: TGTGCCAGCAGATCCGGGACAGGGTTCTCTGGCTACACCTTC. It translates to CASRSGTGFSGYTF.